The present T cell receptor beta chain was sequenced within a study of OX40 agonist ivuxolimab in advanced cancers. Details on this clone: As yet, its antigen is unknown.

Whole-study results and caveats: Partial responders dosed at 0.1-3.0 mg/kg displayed clonal expansion ranking among the lowest. On average, CD8+ T cells showed a greater number of expanded clones than CD4+.

TCRdb's copy holds only in-frame clones and misses some; the assay was immunoSEQ multiplex PCR. Of 12,000 to 15,000 clones listed, about 80% are singletons. Germline CDR1 SGHTA, CDR2 FQGTGA. CDR3 length equals 14 residues. Trimming removed 1 base from V and 8 bases from J, with 15 bases in between. This TCR came from an adult with an advanced solid tumor such as melanoma, head and neck, liver or kidney cancer. This sequence joins TRBV7-3 and TRBJ2-7; the D gene is possibly TRBD1 (5 bases). Sequenced here: CD4+ or CD8+ T cells sorted from blood, sampled in a trial of the OX40 agonist ivuxolimab. The DNA of the CDR3 is TGTGCCAGCAGCTTAAATGGGGCGTCTCCACAGCAGTACTTC. Encoded protein: CASSLNGASPQQYF.